This T cell receptor beta chain was captured in a study of shared clonotypes between healthy human individuals. Profiling relied on immunoSEQ multiplex PCR, and the TCRdb table lists in-frame clones only, not all of them. The table lists a few million clones, under 95% of them singletons. The CDR3 sequence is 17 residues long. V was clipped by 1 base and J by 4 bases; unmatched bases: 9. Germline CDR1 and CDR2: GTSNPN and SVGIG (reference sequence). The V call is TRBV30, the J call TRBJ2-1, with 11 nucleotides matching TRBD2. This TCR derives from a young man in good health. Some clones in this sample may be carry-over from other donors' samples. Sequencing was carried out using naive CD4+ T cells from PBMCs. The subset is: CD45RA+ positively selected. CDR3 bases: TGTGCCTGGAGTGCCCGCCTAGCGGGAGGCATATACAATGAGCAGTTCTTC. Protein product: CAWSARLAGGIYNEQFF.